This T cell receptor (beta chain) originates from a study of OX40 agonist ivuxolimab in advanced cancers. CDR1 and CDR2 (germline): SGHNT, YYREEE (reference sequence). This CDR3 is 17 amino acids long. Trimming removed 0 bases from V and 4 bases from J, with 19 bases in between. The assay was immunoSEQ multiplex PCR, and TCRdb's table has in-frame clones only and misses some. The repertoire holds about 21,000 clones, with just under 75% as singletons. The sample was CD4+ or CD8+ T cells sorted from blood, taken in a trial of the OX40 agonist ivuxolimab. The chain has TRBV5-4 and TRBJ1-2, with D unclear. The receptor was derived from an adult with an advanced solid tumor such as melanoma, head and neck, liver or kidney cancer. The CDR3 DNA follows: TGTGCCAGCAGCTTGGATCATAAGACGGTTAGATCCTATGGCTACACCTTC. This gives the protein CASSLDHKTVRSYGYTF.